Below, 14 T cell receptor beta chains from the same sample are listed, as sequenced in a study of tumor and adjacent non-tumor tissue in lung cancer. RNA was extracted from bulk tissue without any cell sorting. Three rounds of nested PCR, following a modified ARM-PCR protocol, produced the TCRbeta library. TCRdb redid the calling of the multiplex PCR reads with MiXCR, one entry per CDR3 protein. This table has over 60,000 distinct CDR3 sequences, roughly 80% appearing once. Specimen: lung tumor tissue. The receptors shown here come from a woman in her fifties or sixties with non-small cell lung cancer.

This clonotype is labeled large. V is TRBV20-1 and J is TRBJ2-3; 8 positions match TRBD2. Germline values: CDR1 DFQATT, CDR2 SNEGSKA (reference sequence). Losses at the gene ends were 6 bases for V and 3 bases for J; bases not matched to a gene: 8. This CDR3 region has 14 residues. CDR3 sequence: CSAAGTSMTDTQYF. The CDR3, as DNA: TGCAGTGCGGCCGGGACTAGTATGACAGATACGCAGTATTTT.

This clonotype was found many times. The CDR3 protein is CASSPVGSQGEQYF. The CDR3 nucleotides are TGTGCCAGCAGCCCGGTGGGTTCCCAGGGCGAGCAGTACTTC. V is TRBV5-4 and J is TRBJ2-7; TRBD1 might be the D (5 bases). Germline values: CDR1 SGHNT, CDR2 YYREEE (reference sequence). This CDR3 is built from 14 residues. The ends were cut back, 4 bases at V and 6 bases at J, with 17 bases in the middle.

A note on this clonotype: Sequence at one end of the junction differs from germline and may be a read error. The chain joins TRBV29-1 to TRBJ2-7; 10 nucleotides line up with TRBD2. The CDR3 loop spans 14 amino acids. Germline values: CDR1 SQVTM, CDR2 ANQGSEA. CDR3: CSIVLAGVFDEEYF. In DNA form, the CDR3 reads TGCAGCATTGTTCTAGCGGGAGTTTTCGACGAGGAGTATTTC.

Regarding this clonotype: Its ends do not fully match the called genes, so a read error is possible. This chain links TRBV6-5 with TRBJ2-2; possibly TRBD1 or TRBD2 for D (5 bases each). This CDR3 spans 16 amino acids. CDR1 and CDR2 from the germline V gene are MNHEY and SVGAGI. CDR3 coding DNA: TGTGCCAGCAACCTCCGACAGTTCGCGAACACCGGGGACCTGTTTTTT. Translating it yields CASNLRQFANTGDLFF.

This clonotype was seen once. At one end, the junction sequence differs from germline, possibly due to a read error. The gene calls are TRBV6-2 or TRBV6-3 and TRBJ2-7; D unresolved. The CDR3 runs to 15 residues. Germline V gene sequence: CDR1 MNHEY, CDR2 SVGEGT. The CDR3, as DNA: TGTGCCAGCAGTTACTCGTGGACCAACTCATACGAGCAATACTTC. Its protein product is CASSYSWTNSYEQYF.

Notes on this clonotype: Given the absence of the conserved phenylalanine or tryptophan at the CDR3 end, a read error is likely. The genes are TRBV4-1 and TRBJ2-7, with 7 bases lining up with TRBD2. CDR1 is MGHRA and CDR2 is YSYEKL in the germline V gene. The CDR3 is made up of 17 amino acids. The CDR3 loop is CASNQPPGGGATYEQYL. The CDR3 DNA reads TGCGCCAGCAACCAACCCCCGGGGGGAGGGGCAACCTACGAGCAGTACTTA.

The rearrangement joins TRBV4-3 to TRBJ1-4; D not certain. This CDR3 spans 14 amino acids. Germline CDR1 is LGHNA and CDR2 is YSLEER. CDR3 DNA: TGCCCCATCAGCCAAGATCCGAAGGAGGAAAAACTGTTTTTT. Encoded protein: CPISQDPKEEKLFF.

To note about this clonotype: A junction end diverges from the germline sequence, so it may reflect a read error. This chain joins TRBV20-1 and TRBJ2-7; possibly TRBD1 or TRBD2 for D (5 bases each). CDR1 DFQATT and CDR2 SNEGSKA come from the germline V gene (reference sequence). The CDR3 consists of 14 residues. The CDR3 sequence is CSAPPGTQPYDQCF. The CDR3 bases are TGCAGTGCCCCCCCCGGGACGCAACCCTACGATCAGTGCTTC.

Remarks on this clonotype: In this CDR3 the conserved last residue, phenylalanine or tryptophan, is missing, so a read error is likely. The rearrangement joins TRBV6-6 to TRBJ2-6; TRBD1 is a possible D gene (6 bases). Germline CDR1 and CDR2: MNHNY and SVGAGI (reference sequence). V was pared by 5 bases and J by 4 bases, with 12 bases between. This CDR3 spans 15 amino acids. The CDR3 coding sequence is TGTGCCAGCAGTCCAACAGGGTTGGGGGCCAACGTCCTGACTCTC. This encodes CASSPTGLGANVLTL.

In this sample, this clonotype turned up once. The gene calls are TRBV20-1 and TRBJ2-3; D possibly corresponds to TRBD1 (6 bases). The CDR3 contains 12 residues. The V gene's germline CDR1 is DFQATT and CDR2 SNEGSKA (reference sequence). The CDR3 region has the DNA TGCATAGCAGTACAGGGTGCAGATACGCAGTATTTT. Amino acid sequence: CIAVQGADTQYF.

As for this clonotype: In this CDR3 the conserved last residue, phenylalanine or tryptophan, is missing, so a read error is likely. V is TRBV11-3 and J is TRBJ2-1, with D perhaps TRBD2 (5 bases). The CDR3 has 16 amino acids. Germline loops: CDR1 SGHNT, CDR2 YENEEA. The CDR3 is CASSSRSGSSCNEQFL. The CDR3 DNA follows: TGTGCCAGCAGCTCCCGGAGTGGGAGTTCCTGCAATGAGCAGTTCTTA.

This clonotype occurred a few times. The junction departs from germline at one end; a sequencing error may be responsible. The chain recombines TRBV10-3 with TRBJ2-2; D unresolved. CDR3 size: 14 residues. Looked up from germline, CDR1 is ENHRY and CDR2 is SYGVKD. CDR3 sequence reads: CAISDSANTGELFF. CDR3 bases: TGTGCCATAAGTGATTCCGCGAACACCGGGGAGCTGTTTTTT.

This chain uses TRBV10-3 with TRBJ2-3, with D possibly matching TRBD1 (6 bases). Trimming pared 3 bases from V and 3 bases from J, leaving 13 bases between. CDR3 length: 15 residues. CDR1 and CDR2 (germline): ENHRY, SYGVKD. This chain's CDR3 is CAISDSGQRTDTQYF. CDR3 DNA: TGTGCCATCAGTGATAGTGGACAGAGAACAGATACGCAGTATTTT.

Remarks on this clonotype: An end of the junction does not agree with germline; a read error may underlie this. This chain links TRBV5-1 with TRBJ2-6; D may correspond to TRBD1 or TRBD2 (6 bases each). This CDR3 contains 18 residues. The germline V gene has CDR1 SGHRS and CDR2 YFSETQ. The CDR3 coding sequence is TGCGCCAGCAGCCGCCAGGGGACCTCTGGCTCGGGGGCCAACGTCCTGAATTTC. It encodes CASSRQGTSGSGANVLNF.